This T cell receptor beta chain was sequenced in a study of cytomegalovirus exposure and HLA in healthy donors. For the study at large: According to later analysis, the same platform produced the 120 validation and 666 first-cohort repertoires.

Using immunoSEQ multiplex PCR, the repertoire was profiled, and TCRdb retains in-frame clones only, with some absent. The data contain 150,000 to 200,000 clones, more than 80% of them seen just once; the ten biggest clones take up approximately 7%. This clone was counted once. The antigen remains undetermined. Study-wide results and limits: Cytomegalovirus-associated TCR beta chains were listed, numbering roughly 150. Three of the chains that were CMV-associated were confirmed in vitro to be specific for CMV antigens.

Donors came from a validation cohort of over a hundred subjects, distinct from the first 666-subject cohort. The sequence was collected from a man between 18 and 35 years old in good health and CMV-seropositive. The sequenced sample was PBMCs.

Here the CDR3 DNA reads TGTGCCAGCAGTTTCGGCGGCCCCGCGGACAGAAGACTTTACAATGAGCAGTTCTTC. Translated, it gives CASSFGGPADRRLYNEQFF. V usage is TRBV27 and J usage is TRBJ2-1; possible D gene TRBD1, 6 bases. V lost 3 bases, J lost 4 bases, and 25 bases lay in between. The CDR3 is 19 amino acids. CDR1 MNHEY and CDR2 SMNVEV come from the germline V gene (reference sequence).